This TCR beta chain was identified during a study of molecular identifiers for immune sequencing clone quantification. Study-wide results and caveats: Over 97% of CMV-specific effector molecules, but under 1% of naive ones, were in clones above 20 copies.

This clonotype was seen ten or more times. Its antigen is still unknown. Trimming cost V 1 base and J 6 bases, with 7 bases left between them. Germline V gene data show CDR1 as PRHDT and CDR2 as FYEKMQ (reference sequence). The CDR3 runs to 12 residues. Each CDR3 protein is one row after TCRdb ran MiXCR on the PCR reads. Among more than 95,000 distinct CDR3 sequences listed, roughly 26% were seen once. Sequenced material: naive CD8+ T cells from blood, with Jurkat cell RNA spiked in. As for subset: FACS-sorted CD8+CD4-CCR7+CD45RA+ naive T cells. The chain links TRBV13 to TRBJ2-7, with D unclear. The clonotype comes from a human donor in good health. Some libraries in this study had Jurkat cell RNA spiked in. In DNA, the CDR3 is TGTGCCAGCAGCTTAGTCCCCCTCGAGCAGTACTTC. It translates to CASSLVPLEQYF.